These 24 T cell receptor beta chains share one sample of origin, sequenced in a study of T cells in Graves' hyperthyroidism and ophthalmopathy. Researchers took RNA transcripts and amplified the TCR beta CDR3 regions from them. The HTBI primer set served for first-round RT-PCR of the TCR CDR3. In TCRdb, the multiplex PCR reads were re-called with MiXCR into one record per CDR3 protein. The data hold hundreds of thousands of distinct CDR3 sequences, with around 21% observed a single time. Sequenced material: blood. These receptors were collected from a man aged 25-45 years with Graves' ophthalmopathy.

This clonotype was seen only a few times. The V gene is TRBV12-3 or TRBV12-4, the J gene TRBJ2-5, with TRBD2 matching 8 bases. J was trimmed by 1 base and V by 3 bases; bases with no gene match: 7. CDR3 size: 16 residues. The DNA of the CDR3 is TGTGCCAGCAGTTTGGGTCTAGCGGGTATCCAAGAGACCCAGTACTTC. Protein: CASSLGLAGIQETQYF.

In this sample, this clonotype turned up once. The rearrangement joins TRBV7-9 to TRBJ2-7; no definite D call. The CDR3 extends over 15 amino acids. The V end lost 0 bases, the J end lost 3 bases, and 12 bases lay between the germline ends. CDR1 SEHNR and CDR2 FQNEAQ come from the germline V gene (reference sequence). The CDR3 sequence: CASSLAPPEIYEQYF. The CDR3 DNA reads as TGTGCCAGCAGCTTAGCGCCGCCGGAGATCTACGAGCAGTACTTC.

This clonotype was observed at least ten times. This chain connects TRBV3-1 to TRBJ2-1; 12 nucleotides agree with TRBD2. V dropped 6 bases and J dropped 7; count of bases not matched to a gene: 7. This CDR3 comprises 15 residues. Germline lookup yields CDR1 LGHDT and CDR2 YNNKEL (reference sequence). CDR3 DNA sequence: TGTGCCAGCAGTCGAGGGACTAGCGGGTCGAATGAGCAGTTCTTC. Amino acids: CASSRGTSGSNEQFF.

The rearrangement uses TRBV6-1 and TRBJ1-2; D is undetermined. The CDR3 runs to 20 residues. Between the trimmed V and J ends, which lost 10 bases and 3 bases, there was a span of 36 bases. CDR1 MNHNS and CDR2 SASEGT come from the germline V gene. CDR3 residues: CATLLGRSVTNTIEYYGYTF. The CDR3, as DNA: TGTGCCACTCTTCTCGGTCGTTCGGTAACAAACACCATCGAATACTATGGCTACACCTTC.

This clonotype was observed many times. The V call is TRBV12-3 or TRBV12-4, the J call TRBJ1-2; D is perhaps TRBD1 (6 bases). The CDR3 sequence is 13 residues long. The V gene lost 6 bases and the J gene lost 2 bases, with 10 bases spanning the gap. CDR3 DNA sequence: TGTGCCAGCAGCTCAGGGGTGAACTATGGCTACACCTTC. Translating gives CASSSGVNYGYTF.

Only one count was recorded for this clonotype. The chain joins TRBV6-4 to TRBJ2-3; D is possibly TRBD1 (6 bases). Trimming removed 5 bases from V and 3 bases from J, with 12 bases in between. Germline V lookup: CDR1 MRHNA, CDR2 SNTAGT. The CDR3 spans 14 residues. CDR3 residues: CASSTNTGTDTQYF. The DNA for the CDR3 is TGTGCCAGCAGTACGAACACAGGGACAGATACGCAGTATTTT.

In its sample, this clonotype was seen a few times. This chain uses TRBV4-1 with TRBJ2-2, with D tentatively TRBD1 or TRBD2 (5 bases each). Germline V gives CDR1 MGHRA, CDR2 YSYEKL. Deletions cut 3 bases from V and 9 bases from J, with 11 bases between. This CDR3 is built from 13 residues. Written as DNA, the CDR3 is TGCGCCAGCAGCCATAGAGGGGCATGGGAGCTGTTTTTT. Its translation: CASSHRGAWELFF.

This clonotype showed up just a few times. V and J are TRBV20-1 and TRBJ2-2, with D possibly matching TRBD2 (5 bases). Germline loops: CDR1 DFQATT, CDR2 SNEGSKA (reference sequence). The ends were cut back, 3 bases at V and 6 bases at J, with 11 bases in the middle. The CDR3 totals 13 residues. CDR3: CSARRAPAGELFF. The CDR3, as DNA: TGCAGTGCTAGGAGGGCGCCGGCCGGGGAGCTGTTTTTT.

This clonotype has at least ten counts. The gene calls are TRBV4-2 and TRBJ2-7; the match to TRBD2 covers 7 bases. The CDR3 length is 16 residues. Trimming at V came to 0 bases and at J to 2 bases, leaving 7 bases not matched to a gene. Germline-derived CDR1 and CDR2 are LGHNA and YNFKEQ. The CDR3 sequence is CASSQDKAGPTYEQYF. As DNA, the CDR3 is TGTGCCAGCAGCCAAGACAAAGCGGGACCAACCTACGAGCAGTACTTC.

This clonotype was observed a handful of times. The rearrangement links TRBV5-1 to TRBJ2-3; 9 positions agree with TRBD2. The germline CDR1 and CDR2 sequences are SGHRS and YFSETQ. The CDR3 loop spans 16 amino acids. The trim removed 4 bases at V and 0 bases at J, leaving 6 bases unmatched. DNA for the CDR3: TGCGCCAGCAGCCGATTAGCGGGAGAGAGCACAGATACGCAGTATTTT. Protein: CASSRLAGESTDTQYF.

V and J are TRBV30 and TRBJ2-2; D not certain. The CDR3 consists of 14 residues. With 1 base removed from V and 4 bases from J, the gap between germline ends came to 10 bases. The germline gives CDR1 GTSNPN, CDR2 SVGIG (reference sequence). The CDR3 DNA is TGTGCCTGGAGTGACCCTCTAGTCACCGGGGAGCTGTTTTTT. Translating gives CAWSDPLVTGELFF.

Comments on this clonotype: This clone may be a read error of a much larger clone one base away. This rearrangement joins TRBV6-4 to TRBJ1-4; 10 positions agree with TRBD1. Per germline, CDR1 MRHNA and CDR2 SNTAGT. CDR3 length: 15 residues. With 6 bases clipped from V and 10 bases from J, the junction kept 11 bases outside the gene matches. The CDR3, as DNA: TGTGCCAGCAGACTCGGACAGGGGGTCGATGGAAAACTGTTTTTT. This gives the protein CASRLGQGVDGKLFF.

The sample holds a few counts of this clonotype. The chain has TRBV12-3 or TRBV12-4 and TRBJ2-3, with no clear D. The CDR3 length is 14 residues. V was clipped by 5 bases and J by 1 base, with 10 bases between them. This CDR3 is CASSPSRRTDTQYF. In DNA, the CDR3 is TGTGCCAGCAGTCCCTCGCGGCGCACAGATACGCAGTATTTT.

This clonotype showed up many times. The rearrangement uses TRBV6-1 and TRBJ1-1; 7 bases map to TRBD1. The V gene's germline CDR1 is MNHNS and CDR2 SASEGT. V trimming: 10 bases; J trimming: 2 bases; junction bases outside the gene matches: 10. CDR3 size: 14 residues. This chain's CDR3 is CAIGTGQSNTEAFF. The CDR3 DNA reads TGTGCCATCGGGACGGGACAGTCAAACACTGAAGCTTTCTTT.

This clonotype was detected a few times. The genes are TRBV7-2 and TRBJ2-7; unclear D gene. The CDR3 is 13 residues long. Deletions cut 5 bases from V and 3 bases from J, with 11 bases between. Germline V CDR1 and CDR2: SGHTA, FQGNSA. DNA of the CDR3: TGTGCCAGCAGCCCCGCCGGAAACTACGAGCAGTACTTC. This codes for CASSPAGNYEQYF.

The rearrangement joins TRBV25-1 to TRBJ1-5; TRBD1 is a possible D gene (6 bases). Germline values: CDR1 MGHDK, CDR2 SYGVNS. This CDR3 contains 14 residues. Trimming took off 3 bases at V and 3 bases at J, with 9 bases between the two ends. Here the CDR3 reads CASSETGLNQPQHF. The CDR3 DNA reads as TGTGCCAGCAGTGAGACAGGACTCAATCAGCCCCAGCATTTT.

This clonotype was recorded at least ten times. The chain carries TRBV28 and TRBJ2-7; 9 bases align to TRBD2. The CDR3 consists of 12 residues. Losses at the gene ends were 8 bases for V and 4 bases for J; bases not matched to a gene: 3. The germline CDR1 and CDR2 sequences are MDHEN and SYDVKM. The CDR3 loop reads CASGLAPYEQYF. The CDR3 DNA is TGTGCCAGCGGACTAGCGCCGTACGAGCAGTACTTC.

This chain connects TRBV19 to TRBJ1-5; D is uncertain. The CDR3 has 14 amino acids. V was trimmed by 0 bases and J by 5 bases, leaving 8 bases between them. Germline V lookup: CDR1 LNHDA, CDR2 SQIVND (reference sequence). CDR3 sequence (DNA): TGTGCCAGTAGTATAGACGGGCGCGATCAGCCCCAGCATTTT. This sequence encodes CASSIDGRDQPQHF.

This chain joins TRBV6-1 and TRBJ2-5, with 8 bases fitting TRBD2. Germline V gives CDR1 MNHNS, CDR2 SASEGT. J gave up 5 bases and V 4 bases, and 9 bases lay outside the gene matches. The CDR3 contains 15 residues. The CDR3 DNA reads as TGTGCCAGCAGTGCGACGGGAGGGCCCTCGGAGACCCAGTACTTC. Translating it yields CASSATGGPSETQYF.

Only a few counts were recorded for this clonotype. The chain is built from TRBV20-1 and TRBJ2-7; 11 bases map to TRBD1. CDR1 and CDR2 from the germline V gene are DFQATT and SNEGSKA (reference sequence). The CDR3 contains 15 residues. The J segment lost 6 bases and the V segment lost 5 bases, leaving 12 bases of the junction unmatched. CDR3 bases: TGCAGTGCTCGACTCCGGGACAGGGGGTCTGGCGAGCAGTACTTC. Amino acid sequence: CSARLRDRGSGEQYF.

CDR3 bases: TGTGCCAGCAGTTACTCGGTAGCGGGAGTTTTGGGCACAGATACGCAGTATTTT. It is translated as CASSYSVAGVLGTDTQYF. The chain combines TRBV6-5 with TRBJ2-3, with 9 bases aligning to TRBD2. Germline CDR1 MNHEY, CDR2 SVGAGI. V was pared by 0 bases and J by 1 base, with 8 bases of the junction left unmatched. This CDR3 is built from 18 residues.

The chain combines TRBV6-1 with TRBJ2-7; the D call may be TRBD1 or TRBD2 (6 bases each). Germline-derived CDR1 and CDR2 are MNHNS and SASEGT. V gave up 0 bases and J gave up 3 bases, with 12 bases separating them. This CDR3 spans 15 amino acids. CDR3 amino acids: CASSEAGGAYYEQYF. DNA of the CDR3: TGTGCCAGCAGTGAAGCCGGGGGCGCCTACTACGAGCAGTACTTC.

In its sample, this clonotype was seen a few times. The rearrangement joins TRBV9 to TRBJ2-3; 7 bases match TRBD1. This CDR3 is built from 16 residues. CDR1 and CDR2 (germline): SGDLS, YYNGEE. Trimming cost V 4 bases and J 4 bases; bases outside gene matches: 12. The CDR3 DNA sequence: TGTGCCAGCAGCCCGGACAGGCAGAGGGGCGCAGATACGCAGTATTTT. Amino acids: CASSPDRQRGADTQYF.

Ten or more counts support this clonotype. This rearrangement joins TRBV20-1 to TRBJ1-5; no clear D. Trimming left V 3 bases short and J 6 bases short, with 12 bases between. Germline-derived CDR1 and CDR2 are DFQATT and SNEGSKA (reference sequence). CDR3 length equals 13 residues. The CDR3 DNA reads TGCAGTGCTAGTGGTAGGCCCGCTCAGCCCCAGCATTTT. Translation: CSASGRPAQPQHF.